Sequencing of this T cell receptor beta chain was carried out in a study of CD4 T cells in relation to SARS-CoV-2 and coronaviruses. Study at large: Shared crossreactive spike epitopes were mapped to their HLA restriction.

The unexposed donors gave CD4+ T cells in about 2010-2019, prior to COVID-19. After roughly ten days of culture, CD4+ T cells were isolated. Cells permitting, SARS-CoV-2 S/N and four cold-coronavirus spikes were tested on unexposed-donor CD4+ T cells. TCRdb's table, derived via immunoSEQ multiplex PCR, lists solely in-frame clones and lacks some. Of 15,000 to 20,000 clones in the sample, around three quarters are singletons; the top ten hold about a quarter. Of note for this clone: Its antigen is still unknown.

Germline CDR1 and CDR2: MDHEN and SYDVKM. The CDR3 consists of 13 residues. The V end lost 7 bases, the J end lost 5 bases, and 14 bases lay between the germline ends. V gene TRBV28 combines with J gene TRBJ2-5; D not certain. The sample comprised CD4+ T cells from PBMCs, cultured in vitro. This clonotype originated in a human donor in good health. DNA of the CDR3: TGTGCCAGCACCTCGATGGGATTGGAGACCCAGTACTTC. Translating it yields CASTSMGLETQYF.